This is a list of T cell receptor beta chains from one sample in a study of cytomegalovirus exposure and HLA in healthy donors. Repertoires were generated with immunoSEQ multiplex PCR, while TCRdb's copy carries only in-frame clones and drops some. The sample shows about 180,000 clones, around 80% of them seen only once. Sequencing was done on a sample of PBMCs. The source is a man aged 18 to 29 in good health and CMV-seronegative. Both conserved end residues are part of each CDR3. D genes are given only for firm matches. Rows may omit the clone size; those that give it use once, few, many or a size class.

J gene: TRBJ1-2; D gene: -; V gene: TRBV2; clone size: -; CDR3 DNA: TGTGCCAGCAGTGAAATAGCCCAGGGTGGGTATGGCTACACCTTC; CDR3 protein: CASSEIAQGGYGYTF
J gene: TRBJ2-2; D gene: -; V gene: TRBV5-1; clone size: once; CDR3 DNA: TGCGCCAGCAGCTTGGTCGTCCCTGACACCGGGGAGCTGTTTTTT; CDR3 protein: CASSLVVPDTGELFF
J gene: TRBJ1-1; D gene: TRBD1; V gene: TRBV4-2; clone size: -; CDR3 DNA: TGTGCCAGCAGCCAAGATCCCCCGAGACAGGGGACTGAAGCTTTCTTT; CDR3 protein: CASSQDPPRQGTEAFF
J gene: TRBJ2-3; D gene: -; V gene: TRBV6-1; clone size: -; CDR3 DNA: TGTGCCAGCAGTGAGTGGGGGGGCGGGCTGGGCACAGATACGCAGTATTTT; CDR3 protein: CASSEWGGGLGTDTQYF
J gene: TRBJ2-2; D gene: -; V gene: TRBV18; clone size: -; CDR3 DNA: TGTGCCAGCTCACTCAGGAGGACGGATAACACCGGGGAGCTGTTTTTT; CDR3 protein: CASSLRRTDNTGELFF
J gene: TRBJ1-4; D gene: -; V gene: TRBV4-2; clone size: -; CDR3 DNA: TGTGCCAGCAGCCCATTCCGGGTCATCAATGAAAAACTGTTTTTT; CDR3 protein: CASSPFRVINEKLFF
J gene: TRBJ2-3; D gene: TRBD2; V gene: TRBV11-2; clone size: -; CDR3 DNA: TGTGCCAGCAGCTTAGTCCTAGCGGTTACAGATACGCAGTATTTT; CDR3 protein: CASSLVLAVTDTQYF
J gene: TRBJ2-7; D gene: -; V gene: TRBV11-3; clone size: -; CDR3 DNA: TGTGCCAGCAGCTCCACTAGTACCCACGAGCAGTACTTC; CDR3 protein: CASSSTSTHEQYF
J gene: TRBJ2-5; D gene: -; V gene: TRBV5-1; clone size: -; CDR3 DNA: TGCGCCAGCACCAGGCAGGGGCAAGAGACCCAGTACTTC; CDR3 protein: CASTRQGQETQYF
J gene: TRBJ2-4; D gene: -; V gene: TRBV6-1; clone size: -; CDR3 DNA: TGTGCCAGCAGTGAATCAGGAGGGCCCGGCATTCAGTACTTC; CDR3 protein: CASSESGGPGIQYF
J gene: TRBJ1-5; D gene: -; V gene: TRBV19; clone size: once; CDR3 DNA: TGTGCCAGTAGTATTGGGAGCCAGCCCCAGCATTTT; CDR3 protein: CASSIGSQPQHF
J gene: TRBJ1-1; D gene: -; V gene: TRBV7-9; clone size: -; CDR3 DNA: TGTGCCAGCAGCTTAGATAGGGGTCTAAACACTGAAGCTTTCTTT; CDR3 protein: CASSLDRGLNTEAFF
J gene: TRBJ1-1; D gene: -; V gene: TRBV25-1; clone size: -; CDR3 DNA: TGTGCCAGCGGTGACCGGGGGACTAGGAACACTGAAGCTTTCTTT; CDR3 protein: CASGDRGTRNTEAFF
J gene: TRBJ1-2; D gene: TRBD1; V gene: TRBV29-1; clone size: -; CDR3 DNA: TGCAGCGTTGAAGAGGCAGGGGGTAAGGGTGGCTACACCTTC; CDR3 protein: CSVEEAGGKGGYTF
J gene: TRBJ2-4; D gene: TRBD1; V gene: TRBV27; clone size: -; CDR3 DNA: TGTGCCAGCAGCACAGGGGAGAGTGGCATTCAGTACTTC; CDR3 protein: CASSTGESGIQYF
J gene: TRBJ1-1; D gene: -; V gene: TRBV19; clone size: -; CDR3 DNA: TGTGCCAGTAGTCCCGGGGTATCCGAAGCTTTCTTT; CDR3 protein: CASSPGVSEAFF
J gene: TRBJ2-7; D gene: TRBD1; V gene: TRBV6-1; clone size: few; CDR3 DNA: TGTGCCAGCAGTTATGACAGGGAATACGAGCAGTACTTC; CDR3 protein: CASSYDREYEQYF
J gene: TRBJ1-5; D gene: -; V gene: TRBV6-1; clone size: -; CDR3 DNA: TGTGCCAGTGGGCCGTATAGCAATCAGCCCCAGCATTTT; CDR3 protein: CASGPYSNQPQHF